This TCR beta chain was sequenced in a study of blood T cell repertoires in COVID-19. Overall study: The study drew acute and convalescent COVID-19 samples from the United States, Italy and Spain. Sample material is recorded as cDNA or gDNA derived from T cells, B-cell-depleted T cells, or PBMCs.

Germline V gene sequence: CDR1 SGHKS, CDR2 YYEKEE (reference sequence). CDR3 length: 13 amino acids. Study processing details: Nucleated cell number was recorded as an estimate derived from reference gene primer amplification. Libraries were prepared by immunoSEQ multiplex PCR; TCRdb keeps only in-frame clonotypes and omits some of them. The D gene and trimming were derived from the DNA, and the V and J assignments and clone size from that table. The sample lists more than 85,000 clones; around nine tenths were seen once. A word on this clone: The junction and the germline gene differ at one end; a read error may be behind it.

The chain carries TRBV5-5 and TRBJ2-7; 9 bases line up with TRBD1. The sequence came from a woman aged 50 to 60 with acute or convalescent COVID-19. Sequencing was done on a sample of peripheral blood. Here the CDR3 reads CASSLDRGFEQYF. DNA of the CDR3: TGTGCCAGCAGTTTGGACAGGGGCTTCGAGCAGTACTTC.